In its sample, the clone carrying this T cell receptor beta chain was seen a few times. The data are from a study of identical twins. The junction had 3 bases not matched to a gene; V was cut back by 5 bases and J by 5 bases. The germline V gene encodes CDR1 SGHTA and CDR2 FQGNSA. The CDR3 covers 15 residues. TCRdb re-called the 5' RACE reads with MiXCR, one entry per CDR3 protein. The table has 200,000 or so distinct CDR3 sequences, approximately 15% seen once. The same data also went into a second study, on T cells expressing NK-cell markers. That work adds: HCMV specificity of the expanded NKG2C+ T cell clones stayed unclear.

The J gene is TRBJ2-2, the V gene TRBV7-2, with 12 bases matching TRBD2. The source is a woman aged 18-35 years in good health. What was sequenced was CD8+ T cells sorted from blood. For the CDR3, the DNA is TGTGCCAGCAGCCGGACTAGCGGGGAAACCGGGGAGCTGTTTTTT. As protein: CASSRTSGETGELFF.